This entry is about one TCR beta chain. Its antigen remains unidentified. The record originates from a study of shared clonotypes between healthy human individuals. Notes on the study in general: It was the few donors that limited the genetic and exposure-history diversity represented. Naive CD4 clonotype sharing across a few donors was approximately 5.2%. Generation probability values for non-shared clonotypes were lower than those for clonotypes shared by all four donors.

This CDR3 comprises 11 residues. V was cut by 0 bases and J by 4 bases, with 0 bases left in between. Per the germline V gene, CDR1 is SGHNT and CDR2 is YYREEE (reference sequence). Profiling relied on immunoSEQ multiplex PCR, and the TCRdb table lists in-frame clones only, not all of them. This sample has hundreds of thousands of clones; around 70% occur once, and the top ten carry about 10%. The receptor was isolated from a young man in good health. The sample taken for sequencing was memory CD4+ T cells sorted from blood. The subset was: CD45RA-negative fraction. The V call is TRBV5-4, the J call TRBJ2-3; D gene uncertain. DNA of the CDR3: TGTGCCAGCAGCTTGGCAGATACGCAGTATTTT. Its translation: CASSLADTQYF.